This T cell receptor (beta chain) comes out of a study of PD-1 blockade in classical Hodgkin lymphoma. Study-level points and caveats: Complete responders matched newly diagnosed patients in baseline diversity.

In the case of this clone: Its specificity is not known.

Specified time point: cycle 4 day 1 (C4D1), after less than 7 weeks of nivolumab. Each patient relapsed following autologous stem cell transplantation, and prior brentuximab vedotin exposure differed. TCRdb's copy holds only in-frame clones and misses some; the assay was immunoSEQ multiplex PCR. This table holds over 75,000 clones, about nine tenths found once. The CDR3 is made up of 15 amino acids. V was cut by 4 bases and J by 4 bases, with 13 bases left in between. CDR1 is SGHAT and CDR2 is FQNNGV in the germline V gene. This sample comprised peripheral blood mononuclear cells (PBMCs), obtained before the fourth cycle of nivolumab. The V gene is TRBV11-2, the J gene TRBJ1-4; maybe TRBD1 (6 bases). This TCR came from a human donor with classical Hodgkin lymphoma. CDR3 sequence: CASSSSDSFNEKLFF. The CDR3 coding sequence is TGTGCCAGCAGCTCCTCGGACAGTTTTAATGAAAAACTGTTTTTT.